Shown below are 3 T cell receptor beta chains from a single sample sequenced in a study of blood T cell repertoires in COVID-19. TCRdb's copy holds only in-frame clones and misses some; the assay was immunoSEQ multiplex PCR. The repertoire holds fewer than 250,000 clones, with 92% as singletons. What was sequenced was peripheral blood. These receptors all come from a man aged 60 to 69 with COVID-19, enrolled during active disease.

This clone was recorded once. This chain joins TRBV5-4 and TRBJ2-2; D remains ambiguous. There are 12 residues in the CDR3. The V gene lost 4 bases and the J gene lost 8 bases, with 9 bases spanning the gap. Germline values: CDR1 SGHNT, CDR2 YYREEE (reference sequence). The CDR3 loop reads CASSPISGELFF. In DNA, the CDR3 is TGTGCCAGCAGCCCTATATCGGGGGAGCTGTTTTTT.

V is TRBV10-3 and J is TRBJ2-1; a possible D gene is TRBD2 (5 bases). Germline V gives CDR1 ENHRY, CDR2 SYGVKD. The CDR3 runs to 14 residues. V was pared by 0 bases and J by 10 bases, with 13 bases between. CDR3 in DNA: TGTGCCATCAGTGAGTCGACTAAGGCCGGCGAGCAGTTCTTC. Residues: CAISESTKAGEQFF.

The chain uses TRBV5-1 and TRBJ2-3; possibly TRBD1 for D (5 bases). CDR1 and CDR2 (germline): SGHRS, YFSETQ. The CDR3 is 15 residues long. Between the trimmed V and J ends, which lost 2 bases and 0 bases, there was a span of 10 bases. The CDR3 here is CASSLQASSTDTQYF. The CDR3, as DNA: TGCGCCAGCAGCTTACAGGCCTCTAGCACAGATACGCAGTATTTT.